These T cell receptor beta chains were read from a single sample in a study of blood T cell repertoires in COVID-19. The protocol was immunoSEQ multiplex PCR, while the TCRdb copy is restricted to in-frame clones and leaves out a portion. The profile shows about 57,000 clones, 80% to 90% of them singletons. Sequencing was carried out using PBMCs or T cells enriched from blood (not recorded which). The receptors derive from a woman in her forties with acute COVID-19. Both conserved end residues are part of each CDR3. The order of the fields is D gene, V gene, J gene, clone size, CDR3 length, CDR3 protein, CDR3 DNA. D genes are given only for firm matches. Rows give clone size only sometimes, using once, few, many, or a class for an expanded clone.

D gene: .; V gene: TRBV7-9; J gene: TRBJ1-2; clone size: .; CDR3 length: 13; CDR3 protein: CASSLGISGGYTF; CDR3 DNA: TGTGCCAGCAGCTTAGGCATAAGCGGGGGCTACACCTTC
D gene: TRBD2; V gene: TRBV27; J gene: TRBJ2-3; clone size: once; CDR3 length: 15; CDR3 protein: CASSFWRGGTDTQYF; CDR3 DNA: TGTGCCAGCAGTTTCTGGCGGGGGGGAACAGATACGCAGTATTTT
D gene: TRBD1; V gene: TRBV27; J gene: TRBJ1-1; clone size: .; CDR3 length: 16; CDR3 protein: CASSLSGTGINTEAFF; CDR3 DNA: TGTGCCAGCAGTTTATCGGGGACAGGGATAAACACTGAAGCTTTCTTT
D gene: .; V gene: TRBV18; J gene: TRBJ1-6; clone size: .; CDR3 length: 16; CDR3 protein: CASSPVAGEGGSPLHF; CDR3 DNA: TGTGCCAGCTCACCCGTCGCCGGGGAAGGAGGTTCACCCCTCCACTTT
D gene: .; V gene: TRBV11-2; J gene: TRBJ1-3; clone size: .; CDR3 length: 14; CDR3 protein: CASSFRGIRNTIYF; CDR3 DNA: TGTGCCAGCAGCTTCCGGGGTATTAGAAACACCATATATTTT
D gene: .; V gene: TRBV19; J gene: TRBJ1-6; clone size: .; CDR3 length: 15; CDR3 protein: CASSTGSSYNSPLHF; CDR3 DNA: TGTGCCAGCTCGACAGGCAGCTCCTATAATTCACCCCTCCACTTT
D gene: TRBD2; V gene: TRBV9; J gene: TRBJ2-2; clone size: .; CDR3 length: 14; CDR3 protein: CASSSSGGTGELFF; CDR3 DNA: TGTGCCAGCAGCTCTAGCGGGGGGACCGGGGAGCTGTTTTTT
D gene: .; V gene: TRBV9; J gene: TRBJ2-2; clone size: .; CDR3 length: 12; CDR3 protein: CASSQVLGELFF; CDR3 DNA: TGTGCCAGCAGCCAGGTGCTCGGGGAGCTGTTTTTT
D gene: TRBD2; V gene: TRBV24-1; J gene: TRBJ2-1; clone size: .; CDR3 length: 16; CDR3 protein: CATSDQTSGSLSEQFF; CDR3 DNA: TGTGCCACCAGTGATCAGACTAGCGGGAGTCTGAGTGAGCAGTTCTTC
D gene: .; V gene: TRBV12-3/TRBV12-4; J gene: TRBJ2-3; clone size: .; CDR3 length: 13; CDR3 protein: CASSPTRTDTQYF; CDR3 DNA: TGTGCCAGCAGCCCCACTCGCACAGATACGCAGTATTTT
D gene: TRBD1; V gene: TRBV19; J gene: TRBJ1-6; clone size: .; CDR3 length: 13; CDR3 protein: CASTGQGMRPLHF; CDR3 DNA: TGTGCCAGTACAGGACAGGGGATGAGGCCCCTCCACTTT